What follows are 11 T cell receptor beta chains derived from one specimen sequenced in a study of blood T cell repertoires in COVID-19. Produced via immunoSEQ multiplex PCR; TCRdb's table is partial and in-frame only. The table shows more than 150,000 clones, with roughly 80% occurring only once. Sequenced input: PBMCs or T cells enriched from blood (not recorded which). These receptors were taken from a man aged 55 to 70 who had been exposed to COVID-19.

The CDR3 spells CASRSGDYGYTF. CDR3 DNA: TGTGCCAGCAGGTCAGGGGACTATGGCTACACCTTC. The chain joins TRBV6-5 to TRBJ1-2, with a weak D call TRBD1 (6 bases). The V end was cut by 6 bases, the J end by 3 bases, with 8 bases between. The CDR3 loop spans 12 amino acids. From germline, CDR1 is MNHEY and CDR2 SVGAGI.

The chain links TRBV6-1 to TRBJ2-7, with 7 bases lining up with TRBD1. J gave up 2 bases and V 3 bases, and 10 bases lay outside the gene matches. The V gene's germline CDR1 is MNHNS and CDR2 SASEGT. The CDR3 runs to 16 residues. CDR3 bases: TGTGCCAGCAGTGAGGTGGGGCAGGGGGTCGCCTACGAGCAGTACTTC. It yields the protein CASSEVGQGVAYEQYF.

This CDR3 is CSAGVAPNEQFF. CDR3 nucleotide sequence: TGCAGCGCTGGCGTAGCGCCCAATGAGCAGTTCTTC. The rearrangement uses TRBV29-1 and TRBJ2-1; D possibly corresponds to TRBD2 (5 bases). Per germline, CDR1 SQVTM and CDR2 ANQGSEA. The CDR3 has 12 residues. V lost 7 bases to trimming and J lost 6 bases, with 13 bases between them.

CDR3 DNA: TGTGCCACCAGCAGAGATATCAACAGGGGTGACTATGGCTACACCTTC. Its protein product is CATSRDINRGDYGYTF. The chain carries TRBV15 and TRBJ1-2; 7 positions agree with TRBD1. The CDR3 has 16 amino acids. Trimming took 0 bases from V and 3 from J; bases not matched to a gene: 7. Germline V lookup: CDR1 LNHNV, CDR2 YYDKDF (reference sequence).

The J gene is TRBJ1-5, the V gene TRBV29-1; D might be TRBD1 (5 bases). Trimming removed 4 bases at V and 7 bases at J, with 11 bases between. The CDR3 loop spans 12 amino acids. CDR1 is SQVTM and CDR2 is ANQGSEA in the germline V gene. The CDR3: CSVATVGQPQHF. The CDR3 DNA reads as TGCAGCGTTGCGACAGTGGGACAGCCCCAGCATTTT.

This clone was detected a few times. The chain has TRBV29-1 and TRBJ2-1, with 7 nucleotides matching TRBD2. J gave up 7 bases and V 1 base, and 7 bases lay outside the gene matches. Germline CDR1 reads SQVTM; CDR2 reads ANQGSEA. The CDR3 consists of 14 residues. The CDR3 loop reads CSVEGAGVVNEQFF. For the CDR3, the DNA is TGCAGCGTTGAAGGGGCGGGAGTAGTGAATGAGCAGTTCTTC.

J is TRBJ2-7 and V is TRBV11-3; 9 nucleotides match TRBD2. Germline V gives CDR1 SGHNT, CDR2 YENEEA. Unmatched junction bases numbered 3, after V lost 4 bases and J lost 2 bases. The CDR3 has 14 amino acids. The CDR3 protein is CASSYSGGTYEQYF. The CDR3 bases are TGTGCCAGCAGCTACAGCGGGGGGACCTACGAGCAGTACTTC.

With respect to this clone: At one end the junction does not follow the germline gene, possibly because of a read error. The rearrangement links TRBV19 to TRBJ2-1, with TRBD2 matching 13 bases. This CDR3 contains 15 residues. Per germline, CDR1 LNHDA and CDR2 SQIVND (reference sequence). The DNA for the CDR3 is TGTGCCAGTAGCATAGGACTAGCGGGAGTCGATGAGCAGTTCTTC. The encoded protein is CASSIGLAGVDEQFF.

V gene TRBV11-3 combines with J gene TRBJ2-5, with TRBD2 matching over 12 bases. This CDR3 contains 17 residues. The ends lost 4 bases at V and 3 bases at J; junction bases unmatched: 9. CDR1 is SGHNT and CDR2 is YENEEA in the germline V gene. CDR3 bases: TGTGCCAGCAGCTATACCGGGACTAGCGGGTCAAAAGAGACCCAGTACTTC. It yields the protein CASSYTGTSGSKETQYF.

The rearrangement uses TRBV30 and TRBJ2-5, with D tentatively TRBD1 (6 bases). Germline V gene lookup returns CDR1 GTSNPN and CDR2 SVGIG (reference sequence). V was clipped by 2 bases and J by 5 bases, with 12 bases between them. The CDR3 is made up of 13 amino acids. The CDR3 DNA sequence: TGTGCCTGGAGTTGGAATAGGGGGGAGACCCAGTACTTC. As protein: CAWSWNRGETQYF.

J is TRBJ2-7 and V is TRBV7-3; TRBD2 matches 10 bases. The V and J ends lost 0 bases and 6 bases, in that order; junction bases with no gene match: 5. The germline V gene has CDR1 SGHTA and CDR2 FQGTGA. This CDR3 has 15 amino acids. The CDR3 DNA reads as TGTGCCAGCAGCTTAACCCTAGCGGGAGCTAGCGAGCAGTACTTC. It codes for CASSLTLAGASEQYF.